This TCR beta chain was profiled in a study of cytotoxic CD8 clonotypes in ibrutinib-treated CLL. Assay: immunoSEQ multiplex PCR; the TCRdb copy retains only in-frame clones and omits some. The profile shows roughly 200,000 clones, around 72% of them singletons. The germline CDR1 and CDR2 sequences are SGHNT and YENEEA. V lost 5 bases and J 6 bases, leaving 8 bases between the germline ends. The CDR3 is made up of 11 amino acids. The sample was PBMCs, taken after 24 months of ibrutinib treatment. The receptor was isolated from a human donor with chronic lymphocytic leukemia. The chain recombines TRBV11-3 with TRBJ2-7; D is perhaps TRBD1 (6 bases). The CDR3 DNA is TGTGCCAGCAGCGAACAGGGCGAGCAGTACTTC. This encodes CASSEQGEQYF.